The source of this TCR beta chain is a study of control samples from healthy donors and cancer patients. Germline CDR1 is MNHEY and CDR2 is SVGAGI. The length of the CDR3 is 15 residues. The ends were cut back, 5 bases at V and 5 bases at J, with 16 bases in the middle. TCRdb's table, derived via immunoSEQ multiplex PCR, lists solely in-frame clones and lacks some. Of 95,000 to 150,000 clones in the sample, 70% to 90% are singletons; the top ten hold 30% to 50%. The sequence was obtained from a man in his forties or fifties in good health. The sequenced sample was blood. The gene calls are TRBV6-5 and TRBJ1-5, with a tentative D call TRBD1 (6 bases). CDR3 sequence (DNA): TGTGCCAGCAGTACCCCACAGGGTGCCGATCAGCCCCAGCATTTT. Its protein product is CASSTPQGADQPQHF.